Here is one TCR beta chain with its context. Per the germline V gene, CDR1 is SGHRS and CDR2 is YFSETQ. V was clipped by 0 bases and J by 7 bases, with 8 bases between them. This CDR3 comprises 13 residues. The study recruited people aged roughly 18 to 100 years across approximately 24 US areas. The data were taken from a study of blood T cell repertoires in COVID-19. On the study more broadly: Sample material is recorded as cDNA or gDNA derived from T cells, B-cell-depleted T cells, or PBMCs.

Source study methods: Amplifying reference gene primers gave estimates of nucleated cell counts. The protocol was immunoSEQ multiplex PCR, while the TCRdb copy is restricted to in-frame clones and leaves out a portion. V, J and clone size are taken as reported in that table, and D and trimming were inferred from the DNA itself. The table records 150,000 to 250,000 clones, roughly 90% of them present only once. This chain connects TRBV5-1 to TRBJ2-1; no definite D call. The source of this sequence is a woman in her 30s who had recovered from COVID-19. Sequencing was carried out using PBMCs or T cells enriched from blood (not recorded which). In nucleotides, the CDR3 is TGCGCCAGCAGCTTGGGCTCTGAGAATGAGCAGTTCTTC. Protein product: CASSLGSENEQFF.